Shown below are 19 T cell receptor beta chains from a single sample sequenced in a study of T cell repertoires in cytomegalovirus infection. These TCRs are of unknown antigen specificity. MiXCR, applied by TCRdb to the reads, yields one record per CDR3 protein. Among nearly 700,000 distinct CDR3 sequences listed, about 30% were seen once. Material: cultured PBMCs, obtained from culture after CMV antigen stimulation. All receptors come from a human donor in good health (CMV status not recorded). Some clones in this sample may be carry-over from other donors' samples.

This clonotype was observed a few times. The rearrangement uses TRBV20-1 and TRBJ2-3, with 7 bases identical to TRBD2. The V and J ends lost 6 bases and 0 bases, in that order; junction bases with no gene match: 6. The CDR3 runs 14 residues. The germline CDR1 and CDR2 sequences are DFQATT and SNEGSKA (reference sequence). CDR3 nucleotide sequence: TGCAGTGCCCCGGGACTACGTAGCACAGATACGCAGTATTTT. This gives the protein CSAPGLRSTDTQYF.

This chain joins TRBV11-2 and TRBJ2-5; tentatively, D is TRBD1 (6 bases). CDR1 SGHAT and CDR2 FQNNGV come from the germline V gene. CDR3 size: 13 residues. The V end was cut by 4 bases, the J end by 6 bases, with 12 bases between. This CDR3 reads CASSSGQTKTQYF. CDR3 in DNA: TGTGCCAGCAGCTCAGGACAGACGAAGACCCAGTACTTC.

This clonotype was detected a few times. V gene TRBV12-3 or TRBV12-4 combines with J gene TRBJ1-2; D unclear. Deletions cut 6 bases from V and 0 bases from J, with 14 bases between. This CDR3 is built from 15 residues. The CDR3 is CASSSFQLTNYGYTF. Here the CDR3 DNA reads TGTGCCAGCAGCTCGTTCCAGCTTACTAACTATGGCTACACCTTC.

The CDR3 here is CASSPNRIQETQYF. CDR3 sequence (DNA): TGCGCCAGCAGCCCTAACAGGATACAAGAGACCCAGTACTTC. This chain joins TRBV4-1 and TRBJ2-5; D perhaps matches TRBD1 (5 bases). Trimming took 4 bases from V and 2 from J, leaving 11 bases between them. CDR1 and CDR2 (germline): MGHRA, YSYEKL. There are 14 residues in the CDR3.

This clonotype has a count of ten or more. The CDR3 DNA follows: TGTGCCAGCCGCCCCGGTGGGACAGGGTCTAGTAGTGAGCAGTTCTTC. Protein: CASRPGGTGSSSEQFF. The rearrangement joins TRBV7-2 to TRBJ2-1; 9 bases line up with TRBD1. J was trimmed by 9 bases and V by 8 bases; bases with no gene match: 17. Germline CDR1 SGHTA, CDR2 FQGNSA. The CDR3 contains 16 residues.

The chain couples TRBV7-6 to TRBJ2-1; the D is unclear. V was cut by 7 bases and J by 7 bases, with 11 bases left in between. CDR1 is SGHVS and CDR2 is FNYEAQ in the germline V gene. The CDR3 is made up of 12 amino acids. The chain's CDR3 is CASTFLTNEQFF. The DNA for the CDR3 is TGTGCCAGCACCTTTCTGACGAATGAGCAGTTCTTC.

The chain couples TRBV7-2 to TRBJ2-7; 11 positions agree with TRBD2. This CDR3 is built from 15 residues. J was trimmed by 5 bases and V by 5 bases; bases with no gene match: 8. CDR1 is SGHTA, CDR2 FQGNSA, per germline. As DNA, the CDR3 is TGTGCCAGCAGCACTTCTGGGACTAGCGGCCACGAGCAGTACTTC. This gives the protein CASSTSGTSGHEQYF. The full variable domain, rest sourced from reference TRBV7-2 and TRBJ2-7, is GAGVSQSPSNKVTEKGKDVELRCDPISGHTALYWYRQSLGQGLEFLIYFQGNSAPDKSGLPSDRFSAERTGGSVSTLTIQRTQQEDSAVYLCASSTSGTSGHEQYFGPGTRLTVT.

The V call is TRBV19, the J call TRBJ1-5; D is perhaps TRBD1 (5 bases). Trimming removed 4 bases at V and 7 bases at J, with 17 bases between. Germline CDR1 and CDR2: LNHDA and SQIVND (reference sequence). The length of the CDR3 is 15 residues. This CDR3 reads CASSTRSGGRQPQHF. Written as DNA, the CDR3 is TGTGCCAGTAGTACCCGCTCGGGGGGACGACAGCCCCAGCATTTT.

This clonotype came up many times. The chain is built from TRBV7-2 and TRBJ2-5, with a weak D call TRBD1 (5 bases). The CDR3 runs 16 residues. Between the trimmed V and J ends, which lost 7 bases and 1 base, there was a span of 19 bases. Germline loops: CDR1 SGHTA, CDR2 FQGNSA. CDR3 residues: CASNKKWTPLQETQYF. The CDR3 DNA reads as TGTGCCAGCAACAAAAAATGGACACCACTCCAAGAGACCCAGTACTTC. Looking up the rest from reference TRBV7-2 and TRBJ2-5 gives the full variable domain: GAGVSQSPSNKVTEKGKDVELRCDPISGHTALYWYRQSLGQGLEFLIYFQGNSAPDKSGLPSDRFSAERTGGSVSTLTIQRTQQEDSAVYLCASNKKWTPLQETQYFGPGTRLLVL.

This clonotype has more than one count but fewer than ten. V usage is TRBV12-3 or TRBV12-4 and J usage is TRBJ1-1; the D is unclear. The CDR3 length is 13 residues. Trimming shortened V by 5 bases and J by 6 bases, and 13 bases separated the two germline ends. The CDR3 loop is CASSLLGRPEAFF. CDR3 DNA: TGTGCCAGCAGTCTCCTTGGCCGACCTGAAGCTTTCTTT.

Only a few counts were recorded for this clonotype. The chain combines TRBV6-5 with TRBJ1-4; maybe TRBD1 (5 bases). Trimming shortened V by 0 bases and J by 6 bases, and 8 bases separated the two germline ends. This CDR3 has 14 amino acids. Germline assignment: CDR1 MNHEY and CDR2 SVGAGI. CDR3 coding DNA: TGTGCCAGCAGTTACTCAGGGGCGGATGAAAAACTGTTTTTT. Its translation: CASSYSGADEKLFF.

V usage is TRBV20-1 and J usage is TRBJ2-7, with TRBD2 matching over 8 bases. CDR1 and CDR2 from the germline V gene are DFQATT and SNEGSKA (reference sequence). This CDR3 contains 13 residues. J gave up 6 bases and V 6 bases, and 10 bases lay outside the gene matches. The CDR3 nucleotides read TGCAGTGCGGTAGCGGGGAGCTTTGGCGAGCAGTACTTC. This sequence encodes CSAVAGSFGEQYF.

In nucleotides, the CDR3 is TGTGCCAGCAGCTTAATCGGACAGGGGGCGTATGGCTACACCTTC. This gives the protein CASSLIGQGAYGYTF. The chain employs TRBV7-2 and TRBJ1-2; 11 bases fit TRBD1. V trimming: 2 bases; J trimming: 5 bases; junction bases outside the gene matches: 4. CDR3 length: 15 amino acids. The V gene's germline CDR1 is SGHTA and CDR2 FQGNSA.

The V gene is TRBV7-8, the J gene TRBJ2-3; D is ambiguous. This CDR3 spans 16 amino acids. Looked up from germline, CDR1 is SGHVS and CDR2 is FQNEAQ. The germline V and J ends were trimmed by 2 bases and 2 bases, with 14 bases remaining between them. CDR3 nucleotide sequence: TGTGCCAGCAGCTTAAGACGGCCCCAGATCACAGATACGCAGTATTTT. It codes for CASSLRRPQITDTQYF.

The chain is built from TRBV6-5 and TRBJ1-3; TRBD1 matches 9 bases. From germline, CDR1 is MNHEY and CDR2 SVGAGI. V shed 5 bases and J 4 bases; nucleotides not matched to a gene: 3. CDR3 length equals 14 residues. DNA of the CDR3: TGTGCCAGCAGTACAGGGGGCACAGGAAACACCATATATTTT. As protein: CASSTGGTGNTIYF.

This clonotype has a handful of counts. CDR3 in DNA: TGTGCCAGCAGCTTGGCCCTAGCGGAACACTACGAGCAGTACTTC. This sequence encodes CASSLALAEHYEQYF. J is TRBJ2-7 and V is TRBV5-6; 7 bases line up with TRBD2. Germline loops: CDR1 SGHDT, CDR2 YYEEEE. This CDR3 has 15 amino acids. V gave up 0 bases and J gave up 3 bases; unmatched junction bases: 6.

V gene TRBV7-9 combines with J gene TRBJ2-1, with 9 bases aligning to TRBD2. This CDR3 has 14 residues. Germline V gives CDR1 SEHNR, CDR2 FQNEAQ (reference sequence). J lost 7 bases, V lost 3 bases, and 4 bases had no gene match. The CDR3 spells CASSFMREGNEQFF. In DNA form, the CDR3 reads TGTGCCAGCAGCTTCATGCGGGAGGGGAATGAGCAGTTCTTC.

The CDR3: CASSLNRAKETQYF. The DNA of the CDR3 is TGTGCCAGCAGCTTAAACAGGGCCAAGGAGACCCAGTACTTC. This sequence joins TRBV13 and TRBJ2-5; D is perhaps TRBD1 (6 bases). The germline V gene has CDR1 PRHDT and CDR2 FYEKMQ (reference sequence). The V end was cut by 2 bases, the J end by 5 bases, with 12 bases between. The CDR3 runs 14 residues. Together with reference TRBV13 and TRBJ2-5, the CDR3 gives the full variable domain: AAGVIQSPRHLIKEKRETATLKCYPIPRHDTVYWYQQGPGQDPQFLISFYEKMQSDKGSIPDRFSAQQFSDYHSELNMSSLELGDSALYFCASSLNRAKETQYFGPGTRLLVL.

V is TRBV4-1 and J is TRBJ2-3; TRBD2 is a possible D gene (5 bases). CDR1 and CDR2 from the germline V gene are MGHRA and YSYEKL. CDR3 length: 15 residues. Trimming cost V 2 bases and J 2 bases, with 11 bases left between them. CDR3 region: CASSQSGFPTDTQYF. The CDR3 DNA follows: TGCGCCAGCAGCCAATCGGGGTTCCCCACAGATACGCAGTATTTT.